These T cell receptor beta chains were read from a single sample in a study of Ad26.COV2.S vaccination and SARS-CoV-2 variants. Sequencing used immunoSEQ multiplex PCR; TCRdb keeps in-frame clones, though not all of them. The sample has about 350,000 clones; about 86% are singletons. The source material was peripheral blood, sampled in a trial of Ad26.COV2.S vaccine versus placebo. The receptors originated from a person aged 18-65 years who received the Ad26.COV2.S COVID-19 vaccine or a placebo. Both conserved end residues are part of each CDR3. D genes are given only for firm matches. Clone size is stated in some rows and not others, as once, few, many or a class when expanded.

V,size,J,D,DNA,CDR3
TRBV28,NA,TRBJ2-2,TRBD1,TGTGCCAGCAGTTATGACAGGGGCCGAACCGGGGAGCTGTTTTTT,CASSYDRGRTGELFF
TRBV5-4,NA,TRBJ2-7,TRBD2,TGTGCCAGCAGTTGGGGAACTAGCGGGGGGGCGTACGAGCAGTACTTC,CASSWGTSGGAYEQYF
TRBV19,NA,TRBJ1-4,NA,TGTGCCAGTAGTACTGACAGGCTACCCGAGGGAGAACTGTTTTTT,CASSTDRLPEGELFF
TRBV3-1/TRBV3-2,NA,TRBJ1-5,NA,TGTGCCAGCAGCCAAGATTATCCGGGCCTCAATCAGCCCCAGCATTTT,CASSQDYPGLNQPQHF
TRBV7-9,once,TRBJ1-2,TRBD1,TGTGCCAGCAGCTTACGGGACAGGGACTATGGCTACACCTTC,CASSLRDRDYGYTF
TRBV3-1/TRBV3-2,NA,TRBJ1-5,NA,TGTGCCAGCAGCCAGGGTAGACAGCCCCAGCATTTT,CASSQGRQPQHF
TRBV5-4,NA,TRBJ1-2,NA,TGTGCCAGCAGCTCTCGGGGGGTAAACTATGGCTACACCTTC,CASSSRGVNYGYTF
TRBV9,NA,TRBJ2-3,NA,TGTGCCAGCAGCCCCCCCAGCGGGACGCAGTATTTT,CASSPPSGTQYF
TRBV10-3,NA,TRBJ2-3,TRBD1,TGTGCCATCAGGAAGGGACAGACTGATACAGATACGCAGTATTTT,CAIRKGQTDTDTQYF
TRBV9,NA,TRBJ2-1,TRBD2,TGTGCCAGCACCCAGACTAGCGGCCCTTACAATGAGCAGTTCTTC,CASTQTSGPYNEQFF
TRBV18,NA,TRBJ2-2,NA,TGTGCCAGCTCGCCCCCTGAGGTACGGGACGACACCGGGGAGCTGTTTTTT,CASSPPEVRDDTGELFF
TRBV11-1,once,TRBJ1-2,TRBD1,TGTGCCAGCAGCCCCACAGGGGGCTATGGCTACACCTTC,CASSPTGGYGYTF
TRBV4-1,NA,TRBJ2-3,TRBD2,TGCGCCAGCAGCCCAGATACTAGCGGGGGGCCGTTACGCACAGATACGCAGTATTTT,CASSPDTSGGPLRTDTQYF
TRBV4-3,NA,TRBJ1-3,NA,TGCGCCAGCAGCCAAGATGGGGACACCCCTGGAAACACCATATATTTT,CASSQDGDTPGNTIYF
TRBV3-1/TRBV3-2,NA,TRBJ2-3,NA,TGTGCCAGCACCGGGAGAGGGGCAGATACGCAGTATTTT,CASTGRGADTQYF
TRBV4-1,NA,TRBJ1-4,NA,TGCGCCAGCAGCCAAGATCTCGGGATAGGGAATGAAAAACTGTTTTTT,CASSQDLGIGNEKLFF
TRBV11-2,NA,TRBJ2-7,NA,TGTGCCAGCAGCTGGCAGGGTGACGAGCAGTACTTC,CASSWQGDEQYF
TRBV5-1,NA,TRBJ1-2,TRBD1,TGCGCCAGCAGCTTCGGGACAGCTGAGCTTAACTATGGCTACACCTTC,CASSFGTAELNYGYTF
TRBV7-3,few,TRBJ1-6,NA,TGTGCCAGCAGCTTCCAGGGAAGCTCCTATAATTCACCCCTCCACTTT,CASSFQGSSYNSPLHF
TRBV28,NA,TRBJ1-1,NA,TGTGCCAGCAGTTTAGGCGGGCTTCTTAGTGGGACTGAAGCTTTCTTT,CASSLGGLLSGTEAFF
TRBV5-1,NA,TRBJ2-2,TRBD1,TGCGCCAGCAGCTTTTCACCGGGACAGGGAAAGGCCGGGGAGCTGTTTTTT,CASSFSPGQGKAGELFF
TRBV12-3/TRBV12-4,few,TRBJ1-1,NA,TGTGCCAGCAGGCGGGGGTGGACCACTGAAGCTTTCTTT,CASRRGWTTEAFF
TRBV7-9,NA,TRBJ1-1,TRBD1,TGTGCCAGCAGCATCCGACAGGGGATGAACACTGAAGCTTTCTTT,CASSIRQGMNTEAFF
TRBV7-6,NA,TRBJ2-3,TRBD2,TGTGCCAGCAGGGCTAGCGGGTCAATTTACACAGATACGCAGTATTTT,CASRASGSIYTDTQYF
TRBV5-1,NA,TRBJ1-1,NA,TGCGCCAGCAGCTTGGACAGGAACACTGAAGCTTTCTTT,CASSLDRNTEAFF
TRBV2,NA,TRBJ2-7,TRBD2,TGTGCCGTTCAGCATAGCGGGGGGAGCTACGAGCAGTACTTC,CAVQHSGGSYEQYF
TRBV4-1,NA,TRBJ2-7,NA,TGCGCCAGCAGCCAAGTAGGGGGGCGGGGCGAGCAGTACTTC,CASSQVGGRGEQYF
TRBV28,NA,TRBJ2-1,NA,TGTGCCAGCAGATCATACAATGAGCAGTTCTTC,CASRSYNEQFF
TRBV19,NA,TRBJ1-1,TRBD1,TGTGCCAGTAGTGGGGGACAGGGGACTGAAGCTTTCTTT,CASSGGQGTEAFF
TRBV4-2,NA,TRBJ1-4,NA,TGTGCCAGCAGCCAAGATCGGACCTCGGCTAATGAAAAACTGTTTTTT,CASSQDRTSANEKLFF
TRBV10-3,NA,TRBJ1-4,TRBD1,TGTGCCATCAGTGCATCAGGGGGCGATAATGAAAAACTGTTTTTT,CAISASGGDNEKLFF
TRBV5-1,NA,TRBJ2-1,TRBD1,TGCGCCAGCAGCTTGGCCCAACAGGGGGAGCAGTTCTTC,CASSLAQQGEQFF
TRBV19,NA,TRBJ2-3,NA,TGTGCCAGTACCCCCCGGGGCGGGGGCACAGATACGCAGTATTTT,CASTPRGGGTDTQYF
TRBV19,NA,TRBJ1-2,TRBD1,TGTGCCAGTAGTGTAACCGGGACAGGGGCGTCGTTCAACTATGGCTACACCTTC,CASSVTGTGASFNYGYTF
TRBV5-6,NA,TRBJ1-5,NA,TGTGCCAGCAGTTCAGGGTTCCCTAGCAATCAGCCCCAGCATTTT,CASSSGFPSNQPQHF
TRBV10-2,once,TRBJ2-7,NA,TGCGCCAGCAGTGAGGACGTGGGGGGACGCTACGAGCAGTACTTC,CASSEDVGGRYEQYF
TRBV5-5,NA,TRBJ2-5,NA,TGTGCCAGCAGCTGGGGCCCTTTGGGGGCCGGAGAGACCCAGTACTTC,CASSWGPLGAGETQYF
TRBV20-1,NA,TRBJ1-2,NA,TGCAGTGCGGGCCTCGACTATGGCTACACCTTC,CSAGLDYGYTF
TRBV19,NA,TRBJ1-1,NA,TGTGCCAGTAGCCCATCGGCAGGGAAATACTCTGAAGCTTTCTTT,CASSPSAGKYSEAFF
TRBV4-3,NA,TRBJ2-2,TRBD2,TGCGCCAGCAGCCCCGGCGGGCTAGCGGGAGTACGCGACACCGGGGAGCTGTTTTTT,CASSPGGLAGVRDTGELFF
TRBV5-6,NA,TRBJ1-5,NA,TGTGCCAGCTCCAGGGTTGGCAATCAGCCCCAGCATTTT,CASSRVGNQPQHF
TRBV11-2,NA,TRBJ1-1,NA,TGTGCCAGCAGCTTTTTTGACGATTGGCCAACTGAAGCTTTCTTT,CASSFFDDWPTEAFF
TRBV5-1,NA,TRBJ2-3,NA,TGCGCCAGCAGCTTGGCCGGGTCCACAGATACGCAGTATTTT,CASSLAGSTDTQYF
TRBV19,NA,TRBJ2-1,NA,TGTGCCAGTAGTATAGTGAGGACCTCCTACAATGAGCAGTTCTTC,CASSIVRTSYNEQFF
TRBV4-3,NA,TRBJ2-7,TRBD1,TGCGCCAGCAGCCAGGACCGGGACAGGGGCTACGAGCAGTACTTC,CASSQDRDRGYEQYF
TRBV19,NA,TRBJ1-2,TRBD1,TGTGCCAGTAGCCAGAGGACAGGAGATGGCTACACCTTC,CASSQRTGDGYTF
TRBV6-5,NA,TRBJ1-1,TRBD1,TGTGCCAGCAGTCTTGGGACAGGGAACACTGAAGCTTTCTTT,CASSLGTGNTEAFF
TRBV10-3,NA,TRBJ2-1,TRBD2,TGTGCCACCCTCGGGCTAGCGGGAGGGCCCGGTGAGCAGTTCTTC,CATLGLAGGPGEQFF
TRBV5-1,once,TRBJ2-1,TRBD2,TGCGCCAGCAGCTCCGGGACTAGCGGGAGTAGAGATGAGCAGTTCTTC,CASSSGTSGSRDEQFF
TRBV4-3,NA,TRBJ2-7,NA,TGCGCCAGCAGCCAACGGCAGGGCTACGAGCAGTACTTC,CASSQRQGYEQYF
TRBV3-1/TRBV3-2,few,TRBJ1-2,NA,TGTGCCAGCAGCCAACGGGGGGCCTATGGCTACACCTTC,CASSQRGAYGYTF
TRBV6-2/TRBV6-3,NA,TRBJ2-3,NA,TGTGCCAGCAGTTACGGGACTGACAACTGGGATACGCAGTATTTT,CASSYGTDNWDTQYF
TRBV25-1,NA,TRBJ1-3,NA,TGTGCCAGCAGTGCCACTACAGGGAGGGGAATCTCTGGAAACACCATATATTTT,CASSATTGRGISGNTIYF